The next 26 T cell receptor beta chains were all read from a single sample in a study of blood T cell repertoires in COVID-19. Repertoires were generated with immunoSEQ multiplex PCR, while TCRdb's copy carries only in-frame clones and drops some. The data show about 310,000 clones, 90% seen once. The sample was peripheral blood. These receptors were collected from a woman aged 40 to 50 with COVID-19, enrolled during active disease.

J is TRBJ2-7 and V is TRBV25-1; the D is unclear. The CDR3 contains 11 residues. Germline V gene lookup returns CDR1 MGHDK and CDR2 SYGVNS. The V gene lost 3 bases and the J gene lost 2 bases, with 2 bases spanning the gap. CDR3 sequence: CASSDAYEQYF. DNA for the CDR3: TGTGCCAGCAGTGACGCCTACGAGCAGTACTTC.

The chain combines TRBV7-2 with TRBJ1-2, with 12 nucleotides matching TRBD1. This CDR3 is 16 amino acids long. The germline V gene has CDR1 SGHTA and CDR2 FQGNSA. Unmatched junction bases numbered 10, after V lost 3 bases and J lost 8 bases. The CDR3 DNA is TGTGCCAGCAGCTTTCAAGGGACAGGGGGCTTGGACGGCTACACCTTC. This codes for CASSFQGTGGLDGYTF.

V gene TRBV27 combines with J gene TRBJ2-3; D is possibly TRBD1 (6 bases). V was pared by 0 bases and J by 0 bases, with 10 bases between. Germline CDR1 reads MNHEY; CDR2 reads SMNVEV (reference sequence). The CDR3 length is 16 residues. CDR3 sequence reads: CASSLSGAASTDTQYF. In nucleotides, the CDR3 is TGTGCCAGCAGTTTATCGGGGGCAGCCAGCACAGATACGCAGTATTTT.

The J gene is TRBJ1-4, the V gene TRBV28; D possibly corresponds to TRBD1 (5 bases). CDR1 and CDR2 (germline): MDHEN, SYDVKM. The germline V and J ends were trimmed by 4 bases and 0 bases, with 9 bases remaining between them. This CDR3 region has 15 residues. The CDR3 DNA is TGTGCCAGCAGTTCGCCAGGGACAACTAATGAAAAACTGTTTTTT. Translating gives CASSSPGTTNEKLFF. Full variable domain (missing parts from reference TRBV28 and TRBJ1-4): DVKVTQSSRYLVKRTGEKVFLECVQDMDHENMFWYRQDPGLGLRLIYFSYDVKMKEKGDIPEGYSVSREKKERFSLILESASTNQTSMYLCASSSPGTTNEKLFFGSGTQLSVL.

The chain joins TRBV4-2 to TRBJ2-1; the D gene is possibly TRBD2 (5 bases). Germline values: CDR1 LGHNA, CDR2 YNFKEQ. CDR3 length: 20 amino acids. Trimming shortened V by 0 bases and J by 0 bases, and 21 bases separated the two germline ends. Written as DNA, the CDR3 is TGTGCCAGCAGCCAAGATCGAGAGCGACTACTAGATAGCTCCTACAATGAGCAGTTCTTC. This encodes CASSQDRERLLDSSYNEQFF.

The chain links TRBV6-5 to TRBJ1-2; D is undetermined. Per germline, CDR1 MNHEY and CDR2 SVGAGI. Trimming took off 2 bases at V and 0 bases at J, with 4 bases between the two ends. CDR3 length: 13 residues. The CDR3: CASSYTANYGYTF. The CDR3 nucleotides read TGTGCCAGCAGTTACACAGCTAACTATGGCTACACCTTC.

The chain recombines TRBV7-2 with TRBJ2-7; possible D gene TRBD1, 5 bases. Germline loops: CDR1 SGHTA, CDR2 FQGNSA. CDR3 length: 14 amino acids. Trimming took off 1 base at V and 6 bases at J, with 13 bases between the two ends. This CDR3 is CASSLGARGAEQYF. CDR3 DNA sequence: TGTGCCAGCAGCTTAGGAGCACGTGGGGCCGAGCAGTACTTC.

This clone was detected once. This chain joins TRBV27 and TRBJ1-4; a weak D match, TRBD1 (6 bases). Germline assignment: CDR1 MNHEY and CDR2 SMNVEV (reference sequence). The CDR3 extends over 15 amino acids. The V end lost 5 bases, the J end lost 5 bases, and 15 bases lay between the germline ends. CDR3 in DNA: TGTGCCAGCAGTCCACGGACAGTCTCGAATGAAAAACTGTTTTTT. It is translated as CASSPRTVSNEKLFF.

DNA for the CDR3: TGTGCCAGCAGCCTCCCTACCTCTGGAAACACCATATATTTT. This codes for CASSLPTSGNTIYF. The chain links TRBV5-6 to TRBJ1-3; D is uncertain. CDR1 and CDR2 (germline): SGHDT, YYEEEE. Trimming removed 4 bases at V and 0 bases at J, with 8 bases between. The CDR3 extends over 14 amino acids. The full variable domain, with the rest looked up from reference TRBV5-6 and TRBJ1-3, is DAGVTQSPTHLIKTRGQQVTLRCSPKSGHDTVSWYQQALGQGPQFIFQYYEEEERQRGNFPDRFSGHQFPNYSSELNVNALLLGDSALYLCASSLPTSGNTIYFGEGSWLTVV.

CDR3 nucleotides: TGTGCCAGCGACCCCGGGACAGGGGCTTACGAGCAGTACTTC. Residues: CASDPGTGAYEQYF. V gene TRBV6-5 combines with J gene TRBJ2-7; 10 bases line up with TRBD1. The trim removed 8 bases at V and 4 bases at J, leaving 8 bases unmatched. From germline, CDR1 is MNHEY and CDR2 SVGAGI. CDR3 length: 14 residues.

The chain carries TRBV23-1 and TRBJ2-1, with 10 bases matching TRBD2. TRBV23-1 is marked as an open reading frame, function uncertain. V was pared by 6 bases and J by 8 bases, with 13 bases of the junction left unmatched. This CDR3 is built from 16 residues. This chain's CDR3 is CASRPGSGGALDEQFF. The CDR3 DNA sequence: TGCGCCAGCAGGCCCGGAAGCGGGGGGGCTCTCGATGAGCAGTTCTTC.

The J gene is TRBJ2-5, the V gene TRBV12-3 or TRBV12-4; the D is unclear. V was shortened by 3 bases and J by 2 bases, with 7 bases between the two germline ends. The CDR3 length is 13 residues. DNA of the CDR3: TGTGCCAGCAGTTTGTCCAGACAAGAGACCCAGTACTTC. Protein: CASSLSRQETQYF.

The genes are TRBV4-1 and TRBJ2-7; TRBD2 matches at 9 bases. V was clipped by 1 base and J by 5 bases; unmatched bases: 9. CDR1 is MGHRA and CDR2 is YSYEKL in the germline V gene. The CDR3 covers 16 residues. The CDR3 region is CASSQGGGLAYDEQYF. The CDR3 DNA reads TGCGCCAGCAGCCAAGGCGGGGGACTAGCTTACGACGAGCAGTACTTC.

The rearrangement links TRBV14 to TRBJ2-5; 10 nucleotides line up with TRBD2. There are 18 residues in the CDR3. The V segment lost 6 bases and the J segment 2 bases; nucleotides outside the gene matches: 15. CDR1 and CDR2 from the germline V gene are SGHDN and FVKESK. The CDR3 region is CASSPVHWTSGRQETQYF. In nucleotides, the CDR3 is TGTGCCAGCAGTCCCGTCCACTGGACTAGCGGACGGCAAGAGACCCAGTACTTC.

The chain carries TRBV5-1 and TRBJ2-5, with 8 positions matching TRBD2. This CDR3 is built from 21 residues. Germline V gene data show CDR1 as SGHRS and CDR2 as YFSETQ. With V trimmed by 4 bases and J by 4 bases, 27 bases remained unmatched. CDR3 sequence reads: CASSLQLSANRAGGWRETQYF. The CDR3 DNA reads as TGCGCCAGCAGCCTTCAACTCTCCGCCAATAGGGCGGGGGGATGGAGAGAGACCCAGTACTTC.

The genes are TRBV11-2 and TRBJ1-3; no clear D gene. Trimming removed 6 bases at V and 0 bases at J, with 9 bases between. CDR3 length: 14 amino acids. The germline CDR1 and CDR2 sequences are SGHAT and FQNNGV. The CDR3 is CASSNTNSGNTIYF. The CDR3 coding sequence is TGTGCCAGCAGTAACACGAACTCTGGAAACACCATATATTTT.

The chain uses TRBV28 and TRBJ1-2; perhaps TRBD1 as D (5 bases). CDR3 length: 14 amino acids. The germline gives CDR1 MDHEN, CDR2 SYDVKM. V was trimmed by 6 bases and J by 7 bases, leaving 18 bases between them. CDR3 sequence (DNA): TGTGCCAGCAGCCTTGGCCCCGGAGGGGTTGGCTACACCTTC. It translates to CASSLGPGGVGYTF.

In DNA form, the CDR3 reads TGTGCCTGCAGGACAGCCAGCTATGGCTACACCTTC. Amino acids: CACRTASYGYTF. The V gene is TRBV30, the J gene TRBJ1-2; possibly TRBD1 for D (6 bases). Between the trimmed V and J ends, which lost 6 bases and 4 bases, there was a span of 12 bases. The CDR3 sequence is 12 residues long. The germline gives CDR1 GTSNPN, CDR2 SVGIG (reference sequence).

This chain uses TRBV15 with TRBJ1-1, with D maybe TRBD1 (5 bases). Trimming cost V 5 bases and J 5 bases, with 9 bases left between them. Germline V CDR1 and CDR2: LNHNV, YYDKDF (reference sequence). This CDR3 spans 12 amino acids. The CDR3 loop reads CATSEDMTEAFF. CDR3 bases: TGTGCCACCAGCGAGGACATGACTGAAGCTTTCTTT.

The V call is TRBV28, the J call TRBJ2-3; the D gene is possibly TRBD2 (7 bases). The V end was cut by 5 bases, the J end by 3 bases, with 24 bases between. Per germline, CDR1 MDHEN and CDR2 SYDVKM. The CDR3 contains 18 residues. The CDR3 nucleotides read TGTGCCAGCAGTCTTCCGGGGGGCCGGGGGGCGTGGACAGATACGCAGTATTTT. Amino acid sequence: CASSLPGGRGAWTDTQYF.

In DNA form, the CDR3 reads TGCGCCAGCAGCCCGGGATCCTGGTTGAAGCCTAACTATGGCTACACCTTC. Residues: CASSPGSWLKPNYGYTF. The chain links TRBV4-1 to TRBJ1-2; the D is unclear. The germline CDR1 and CDR2 sequences are MGHRA and YSYEKL. The CDR3 spans 17 residues. V was cut by 4 bases and J by 0 bases, with 18 bases left in between.

J is TRBJ1-2 and V is TRBV25-1; 7 bases line up with TRBD1. The ends lost 4 bases at V and 2 bases at J; junction bases unmatched: 7. The germline V gene encodes CDR1 MGHDK and CDR2 SYGVNS. The CDR3 spans 15 residues. The CDR3 DNA is TGTGCCAGCAGTGGAGAGAGACAGGGAAACTATGGCTACACCTTC. Protein sequence: CASSGERQGNYGYTF.

The V gene is TRBV28, the J gene TRBJ1-5; 9 bases are shared with TRBD1. V trimming: 4 bases; J trimming: 7 bases; junction bases outside the gene matches: 8. The CDR3 has 15 residues. Germline CDR1 and CDR2: MDHEN and SYDVKM. The CDR3 DNA sequence: TGTGCCAGCAGTTCCCTAACAGGGGGCGGGCAGCCCCAGCATTTT. It yields the protein CASSSLTGGGQPQHF. Based on the CDR3 plus reference TRBV28 and TRBJ1-5, the full variable domain is DVKVTQSSRYLVKRTGEKVFLECVQDMDHENMFWYRQDPGLGLRLIYFSYDVKMKEKGDIPEGYSVSREKKERFSLILESASTNQTSMYLCASSSLTGGGQPQHFGDGTRLSIL.

A few counts support this clone. The genes are TRBV3-1 (or the pseudogene TRBV3-2) and TRBJ1-2; 10 nucleotides align to TRBD1. CDR1 LGHDT and CDR2 YNNKEL come from the germline V gene (reference sequence). The J segment lost 7 bases and the V segment lost 0 bases, leaving 11 bases of the junction unmatched. This CDR3 region has 17 residues. The CDR3, as DNA: TGTGCCAGCAGCCAAGATGACAGGGGGCGTTGGGTCGTTGGCTACACCTTC. This encodes CASSQDDRGRWVVGYTF.

The V call is TRBV10-3, the J call TRBJ1-4, with D perhaps matching TRBD1 (5 bases). The CDR3 covers 16 residues. Germline-derived CDR1 and CDR2 are ENHRY and SYGVKD. V lost 3 bases to trimming and J lost 0 bases, with 11 bases between them. This chain's CDR3 is CAISDRAVATNEKLFF. The CDR3 DNA sequence: TGTGCCATCAGTGACAGGGCGGTGGCAACTAATGAAAAACTGTTTTTT.

The genes are TRBV6-5 and TRBJ2-1; 7 nucleotides align to TRBD1. V trimming: 8 bases; J trimming: 7 bases; junction bases outside the gene matches: 8. The CDR3 consists of 13 residues. Germline V gives CDR1 MNHEY, CDR2 SVGAGI. CDR3 protein: CASRTRGPNEQFF. In DNA, the CDR3 is TGTGCCAGCCGTACGAGGGGGCCTAATGAGCAGTTCTTC.